Presented here are 5 T cell receptor beta chains from one specimen sequenced in a study of graft-versus-host responses after intestinal transplantation (dated by TCRdb to 2020 to 2022). Read against the paper, the sample's time point label means: cells obtained before transplantation from donor or recipient. Libraries were built with the immunoSEQ multiplex PCR assay. TCRdb stores this immuneACCESS table with in-frame sequences only. Part of the clones is absent; in the studies checked, under half of the shortfall reflects unresolved V genes, and no reason is known for the rest. Across this sample there are about 110,000 clones, with approximately 93% seen only once. The ten biggest clones cover more than 0.95% of the sample. Their antigen targets remain unknown. The sequences come from unstimulated CD8+ T cells sorted from spleen or lymph node cells, collected before transplant. These receptors were obtained from a human donor who was the organ donor for an intestinal transplant.

The chain recombines TRBV7-9 with TRBJ2-2; 7 bases match TRBD2. Germline values: CDR1 SEHNR, CDR2 FQNEAQ (reference sequence). Germline trimming cut 4 bases from V and 6 bases from J; bases unmatched to any gene: 5. The CDR3 has 14 amino acids. In nucleotides, the CDR3 is TGTGCCAGCAGCTGGACTAGTCGACCCGGGGAGCTGTTTTTT. This translates into CASSWTSRPGELFF.

This clone was seen more than once but under ten times. Other DNA sequences from this sample encode an identical CDR3 as well. The J gene is TRBJ2-7, the V gene TRBV28, with D uncertain. The CDR3 totals 12 residues. V dropped 2 bases and J dropped 3 bases, with 5 bases sitting between them. The germline V gene has CDR1 MDHEN and CDR2 SYDVKM. For the CDR3, the DNA is TGTGCCAGCAGTTTAGGGCTCTACGAGCAGTACTTC. Protein sequence: CASSLGLYEQYF.

The V gene is TRBV9, the J gene TRBJ2-2; 8 nucleotides line up with TRBD1. This CDR3 spans 13 amino acids. The V segment lost 4 bases and the J segment 7 bases; nucleotides outside the gene matches: 3. The germline gives CDR1 SGDLS, CDR2 YYNGEE. For the CDR3, the DNA is TGTGCCAGCAGCCCACAGGGGGACGGGGAGCTGTTTTTT. It translates to CASSPQGDGELFF.

This rearrangement joins TRBV28 to TRBJ2-5, with D possibly being TRBD1 or TRBD2 (5 bases each). This CDR3 spans 13 amino acids. V was clipped by 5 bases and J by 5 bases, with 12 bases between them. Per the germline V gene, CDR1 is MDHEN and CDR2 is SYDVKM. The CDR3 spells CASSPWGGETQYF. CDR3 nucleotides: TGTGCCAGCAGTCCCTGGGGCGGGGAGACCCAGTACTTC.

This chain uses TRBV27 with TRBJ1-1; the D is unclear. The germline gives CDR1 MNHEY, CDR2 SMNVEV (reference sequence). Trimming pared 1 base from V and 4 bases from J, leaving 10 bases between. The CDR3 totals 14 residues. The CDR3 region is CASSLYSGGTEAFF. The CDR3 coding sequence is TGTGCCAGCAGTTTATACTCGGGCGGCACTGAAGCTTTCTTT.